A selection of T cell receptor beta chains follows, all from one sample in a study of regulatory and conventional T cells in RAG deficiency. Measured with immunoSEQ multiplex PCR; TCRdb has only the in-frame clones, and not every one. The table lists around 30,000 clones, around 90% of them singletons. These data were likewise used in another study, on regulatory T cells.

Sequences were obtained from CD8+ T cells sorted from blood. The receptors stem from a human donor in good health. Each CDR3 is given with its conserved first and last residue.

v_call | cdr3_aa
TRBV30 | CAWMTGRSGNTIYF
TRBV7-8 | CASSLGGYEQFF
TRBV4-1 | CASSQVGTGSTDTQYF
TRBV10-3 | CAITQGDPYEQYF
TRBV11-2 | CASSSSVENYGYTF
TRBV9 | CASSGGGRGDNSPLHF
TRBV7-3 | CASSLVGGTDTQYF
TRBV5-1 | CASSSEGLGYTF
TRBV30 | CAWRDDRSEQFF
TRBV7-3 | CASSPQGQGHNEQFF
TRBV30 | CAWSGGAGVDYEQYF
TRBV6-1 | CASSEVSTDTQYF
TRBV2 | CASSQGSSGANVLTF
TRBV6-5 | CASSPTNLLEQYF
TRBV27 | CASSSRARETQYF
TRBV5-8 | CASSLGDREIQPQHF
TRBV7-2 | CASSLGGAVGNTIYF
TRBV12-5 | CASAEPTLEPDTQYF
TRBV27 | CASSSGQGAGGYTF
TRBV15 | CATSEDRGLLAKNIQYF
TRBV28 | CASMERHSGANVLTF
TRBV18 | CASSPMLGEGNTIYF
TRBV4-1 | CASSQDPGGAVVYEQYF
TRBV19 | CASSLYTGELFF
TRBV30 | CAWSGGTSYEQYF
TRBV27 | CASSLWSVGTEAFF
TRBV7-2 | CASKDPVFYNEQFF
TRBV7-9 | CASSFRDPSPNSPLHF
TRBV5-6 | CASSFKAGGRYEQYF
TRBV28 | CASSPPAEHQPQHF
TRBV5-6 | CASSLSGPTDTQYF
TRBV6-1 | CASSSEGRAVSGYTF